These 8 T cell receptor beta chains share one sample of origin, sequenced in a study of OX40 agonist ivuxolimab in advanced cancers. Repertoires were generated with immunoSEQ multiplex PCR, while TCRdb's copy carries only in-frame clones and drops some. Seen here are 48,000 or so clones, about 88% observed once, and the top ten hold 1.9%. Sequences were derived from CD4+ or CD8+ T cells sorted from blood, sampled in a trial of the OX40 agonist ivuxolimab. These receptors were obtained from an adult with an advanced solid tumor such as melanoma, head and neck, liver or kidney cancer.

The chain recombines TRBV7-2 with TRBJ1-1; unclear D gene. Germline CDR1 reads SGHTA; CDR2 reads FQGNSA. V lost 4 bases and J lost 1, with 7 bases in between. CDR3 size: 13 residues. The chain's CDR3 is CASSSGGNTEAFF. CDR3 nucleotide sequence: TGTGCCAGCAGCTCCGGAGGGAACACTGAAGCTTTCTTT.

This chain connects TRBV19 to TRBJ2-4; D is tentatively TRBD1 or TRBD2 (6 bases each). There are 15 residues in the CDR3. CDR1 is LNHDA, CDR2 SQIVND, per germline (reference sequence). The germline V and J ends were trimmed by 7 bases and 0 bases, with 13 bases remaining between them. DNA for the CDR3: TGTGCCAGTAAAGGGGGGATTGAAGCCAAAAACATTCAGTACTTC. This sequence encodes CASKGGIEAKNIQYF.

V gene TRBV11-2 combines with J gene TRBJ1-4; tentative D call: TRBD1 (6 bases). The V end lost 1 base, the J end lost 5 bases, and 8 bases lay between the germline ends. The CDR3 is 14 residues long. Germline V gene sequence: CDR1 SGHAT, CDR2 FQNNGV. The CDR3 loop is CASSLGGGNEKLFF. CDR3 DNA: TGTGCCAGCAGCTTAGGAGGGGGGAATGAAAAACTGTTTTTT. The whole variable domain, remainder taken from reference TRBV11-2 and TRBJ1-4, is EAGVAQSPRYKIIEKRQSVAFWCNPISGHATLYWYQQILGQGPKLLIQFQNNGVVDDSQLPKDRFSAERLKGVDSTLKIQPAKLEDSAVYLCASSLGGGNEKLFFGSGTQLSVL.

The rearrangement joins TRBV11-3 to TRBJ1-1; D is perhaps TRBD1 (5 bases). The germline V and J ends were trimmed by 4 bases and 5 bases, with 11 bases remaining between them. The germline CDR1 and CDR2 sequences are SGHNT and YENEEA. This CDR3 has 13 amino acids. This CDR3 is CASSSYQGTEAFF. CDR3 nucleotide sequence: TGTGCCAGCAGCTCTTATCAGGGTACTGAAGCTTTCTTT. The full variable domain, in which reference TRBV11-3 and TRBJ1-1 provide the parts outside the CDR3, is EAGVVQSPRYKIIEKKQPVAFWCNPISGHNTLYWYLQNLGQGPELLIRYENEEAVDDSQLPKDRFSAERLKGVDSTLKIQPAELGDSAVYLCASSSYQGTEAFFGQGTRLTVV.

This chain joins TRBV30 and TRBJ2-1; 12 nucleotides align to TRBD2. Trimming cost V 3 bases and J 1 base; bases outside gene matches: 10. In germline, CDR1 is GTSNPN, CDR2 SVGIG (reference sequence). CDR3 length: 18 amino acids. CDR3 DNA sequence: TGTGCCTGGAGATTGACTAGCGGGAGTACCCGATCCTACAATGAGCAGTTCTTC. Translated: CAWRLTSGSTRSYNEQFF.

This clone was found a few times. CDR3 protein: CASSYPGNSYEQYF. The DNA for the CDR3 is TGTGCCAGCAGTTACCCCGGGAACTCCTACGAGCAGTACTTC. The rearrangement joins TRBV6-5 to TRBJ2-7, with D tentatively TRBD2 (5 bases). CDR1 is MNHEY, CDR2 SVGAGI, per germline. Trimming left V 2 bases short and J 0 bases short, with 8 bases between. This CDR3 is built from 14 residues.

The CDR3 DNA reads TGTGCCAGGGGGGGGTCCACAGGAGCCGACGGTGAGCAGTTCTTC. This sequence encodes CARGGSTGADGEQFF. V is TRBV6-4 and J is TRBJ2-1; 7 nucleotides align to TRBD2. The germline V gene encodes CDR1 MRHNA and CDR2 SNTAGT. CDR3 length: 15 amino acids. The trim removed 9 bases at V and 9 bases at J, leaving 17 bases unmatched.

The rearrangement uses TRBV4-3 and TRBJ1-4; D perhaps matches TRBD1 (6 bases). Germline V CDR1 and CDR2: LGHNA, YSLEER. With 4 bases removed from V and 2 bases from J, the gap between germline ends came to 14 bases. The CDR3 consists of 16 residues. CDR3 DNA: TGCGCCAGCAGCCGGGGTACAGGGCATACTAATGAAAAACTGTTTTTT. It codes for CASSRGTGHTNEKLFF.